A selection of T cell receptor beta chains follows, all from one sample in a study of T cell responses to AZD1222 COVID-19 vaccine. Sequencing was performed with immunoSEQ multiplex PCR; in TCRdb, only in-frame clones are kept and a portion is missing. The sample has 180,000 or so clones; 80% to 90% are singletons. The specimen comprised peripheral blood, sampled 28 days after the second dose of the MenACWY control vaccine. The source is an adult who received the MenACWY meningococcal vaccine as a control. Both conserved end residues are part of each CDR3. The D gene is left open where the match is weak. A row's size may be missing; if present it is once, few, many or a size class.

>TRBJ1-2|NA|TRBV9|NA
CASSVQGELGHGYTF
TGTGCCAGCAGCGTACAAGGGGAGCTCGGACATGGCTACACCTTC
>TRBJ1-1|NA|TRBV28|NA
CASSLIGFRGDGQDTEAFF
TGTGCCAGCAGTTTGATTGGGTTTCGGGGTGACGGGCAAGACACTGAAGCTTTCTTT
>TRBJ2-7|NA|TRBV6-2/TRBV6-3|NA
CASSSPQRAYEQYF
TGTGCCAGCAGTTCCCCCCAGCGGGCCTACGAGCAGTACTTC
>TRBJ2-1|NA|TRBV3-1/TRBV3-2|NA
CASSQGGAYNEQFF
TGTGCCAGCAGCCAAGGGGGGGCATACAATGAGCAGTTCTTC
>TRBJ2-7|NA|TRBV6-2/TRBV6-3|once
CASSYGQGPYEQYF
TGTGCCAGCAGTTACGGTCAGGGGCCCTACGAGCAGTACTTC
>TRBJ2-7|TRBD2|TRBV5-4|NA
CASSLAATSGTYEQYF
TGTGCCAGCAGCTTGGCGGCGACTAGCGGGACCTACGAGCAGTACTTC
>TRBJ1-2|TRBD1|TRBV28|NA
CASSPPMRTGHGYTF
TGTGCCAGCAGTCCACCCATGCGGACAGGCCACGGCTACACCTTC
>TRBJ2-7|TRBD1|TRBV29-1|NA
CSANTGALLEQYF
TGCAGCGCCAATACAGGGGCCCTCCTCGAGCAGTACTTC
>TRBJ1-2|TRBD1|TRBV19|NA
CASRTGGDPLGGYTF
TGTGCCAGCAGGACAGGGGGCGACCCCCTCGGAGGCTACACCTTC
>TRBJ2-5|TRBD1|TRBV27|NA
CASRDRSQETQYF
TGTGCCAGCAGGGACAGGTCCCAAGAGACCCAGTACTTC
>TRBJ2-7|NA|TRBV5-6|NA
CASSAELHSVYEQYF
TGTGCCAGCAGCGCCGAACTCCATTCGGTCTACGAGCAGTACTTC
>TRBJ1-6|TRBD1|TRBV7-8|NA
CASSLVGQTNSPLHF
TGTGCCAGCAGCTTAGTGGGACAGACCAATTCACCCCTCCACTTT
>TRBJ2-1|TRBD2|TRBV6-4|NA
CASSDGTSGVNEQFF
TGTGCCAGCAGTGACGGGACTAGCGGTGTTAATGAGCAGTTCTTC
>TRBJ1-2|TRBD1|TRBV28|NA
CASSLFGTATYGYTF
TGTGCCAGCAGTTTATTCGGGACAGCAACCTATGGCTACACCTTC
>TRBJ1-3|NA|TRBV5-1|NA
CASSLGSGQGNTIYF
TGCGCCAGCAGCTTGGGGTCCGGGCAGGGAAACACCATATATTTT
>TRBJ1-6|NA|TRBV3-1/TRBV3-2|NA
CAVRGTVYNSPLHF
TGTGCCGTCCGTGGCACAGTCTATAATTCACCCCTCCACTTT
>TRBJ1-2|NA|TRBV5-6|once
CASSLGGGYTF
TGTGCCAGCAGCTTGGGGGGAGGCTACACCTTC
>TRBJ2-7|NA|TRBV7-3|NA
CASSLGYGGEVYF
TGTGCCAGCAGCTTGGGATACGGGGGAGAAGTATACTTC
>TRBJ2-3|TRBD2|TRBV5-6|NA
CASSSRAVAGVSDTQYF
TGTGCCAGCAGCTCCCGGGCTGTGGCGGGAGTATCCGATACGCAGTATTTT
>TRBJ1-6|NA|TRBV7-9|NA
CASSPRGETPLHF
TGTGCCAGCAGCCCCCGTGGGGAAACACCCCTCCACTTT
>TRBJ2-7|TRBD2|TRBV7-8|NA
CASSRASGSNEQYF
TGTGCCAGCAGCCGAGCTAGCGGGAGTAACGAGCAGTACTTC
>TRBJ2-3|NA|TRBV19|NA
CASSVTGPTDTQYF
TGTGCCAGTAGTGTCACCGGGCCCACAGATACGCAGTATTTT
>TRBJ2-1|NA|TRBV4-1|NA
CASSVYRIYNEQFF
TGCGCCAGCAGCGTCTATCGAATTTACAATGAGCAGTTCTTC
>TRBJ2-7|TRBD2|TRBV6-5|NA
CASSRSGGGTYEQYF
TGTGCCAGCAGCAGGTCGGGGGGAGGCACCTACGAGCAGTACTTC
>TRBJ2-2|TRBD1|TRBV10-2|NA
CASVGQATNTGELFF
TGCGCCAGTGTGGGACAGGCCACGAACACCGGGGAGCTGTTTTTT
>TRBJ1-2|NA|TRBV28|NA
CASKAVAGYTF
TGTGCCAGCAAGGCGGTGGCCGGCTACACCTTC
>TRBJ2-7|NA|TRBV6-2/TRBV6-3|NA
CASSPGPAPFEQYF
TGTGCCAGCAGCCCCGGGCCAGCCCCCTTCGAGCAGTACTTC
>TRBJ2-5|TRBD2|TRBV28|NA
CASRAPSGPQETQYF
TGTGCCAGCAGAGCCCCTAGCGGACCCCAAGAGACCCAGTACTTC
>TRBJ1-1|NA|TRBV7-9|once
CASSFWGLGQEAFF
TGTGCCAGCAGCTTTTGGGGGCTCGGACAGGAAGCTTTCTTT
>TRBJ2-4|TRBD1|TRBV29-1|NA
CSVRDSINIQYF
TGCAGCGTGAGGGACAGCATAAACATTCAGTACTTC
>TRBJ2-7|NA|TRBV11-2|NA
CASSLVPYEQYF
TGTGCCAGCAGCTTAGTTCCCTACGAGCAGTACTTC
>TRBJ2-3|NA|TRBV24-1|once
CATSDPPTDTQYF
TGTGCCACCAGTGATCCCCCCACAGATACGCAGTATTTT
>TRBJ2-7|NA|TRBV18|NA
CASSPRAGGFYEQYF
TGTGCCAGCTCACCCAGGGCAGGGGGGTTCTACGAGCAGTACTTC
>TRBJ2-6|TRBD1|TRBV30|NA
CAWRGGRGANVLTF
TGTGCCTGGAGAGGGGGCAGAGGGGCCAACGTCCTGACTTTC
>TRBJ1-2|NA|TRBV18|NA
CASSPLATEYGYTF
TGTGCCAGCTCACCATTGGCGACGGAGTATGGCTACACCTTC
>TRBJ1-1|NA|TRBV6-5|NA
CASRPGTIENTEAFF
TGTGCCAGCAGACCCGGGACCATCGAGAACACTGAAGCTTTCTTT
>TRBJ1-1|TRBD1|TRBV28|NA
CASSTALGTGVLETMAFF
TGTGCCAGCAGCACTGCGCTGGGGACAGGGGTCCTAGAGACGATGGCTTTCTTT
>TRBJ2-5|NA|TRBV28|NA
CASSLDKQETQYF
TGTGCCAGCAGTTTAGACAAGCAAGAGACCCAGTACTTC
>TRBJ2-7|NA|TRBV10-2|NA
CASSAGSGYEQYF
TGCGCCAGCAGTGCGGGGAGTGGCTACGAGCAGTACTTC
>TRBJ2-6|NA|TRBV7-9|NA
CASSSIGVGPSGANVLTF
TGTGCCAGCAGCTCCATAGGGGTCGGGCCGTCTGGGGCCAACGTCCTGACTTTC